A selection of T cell receptor beta chains follows, all from one sample in a study of cytomegalovirus exposure and HLA in healthy donors. TCRdb's table, derived via immunoSEQ multiplex PCR, lists solely in-frame clones and lacks some. Of approximately 110,000 clones listed, 82% were seen once; the top ten hold roughly 2.5%. The sequenced sample was PBMCs. These receptors all come from a woman aged 18-29 years in good health and CMV-seronegative. Both conserved end residues are part of each CDR3. The D gene is left open where the match is weak. Rows may omit the clone size; those that give it use once, few, many or a size class.

TGTGCCAGCTCACCACAGAGACAGGGAGTTTCTGGGGCCAACGTCCTGACTTTC,CASSPQRQGVSGANVLTF,TRBJ2-6,.,TRBD1,TRBV18
TGTGCCAGCAGGGACTTTGGGAAGAGCGAGCAGTACTTC,CASRDFGKSEQYF,TRBJ2-7,once,.,TRBV27
TGCGCCAGCAGCTCCGGGTACTCTGGAAACACCATATATTTT,CASSSGYSGNTIYF,TRBJ1-3,.,.,TRBV5-1
TGTGCCAGCAGGTCTGGGGAAGGGGGCAGGGAGCCCCAGCATTTT,CASRSGEGGREPQHF,TRBJ1-5,.,TRBD1,TRBV6-5
TGTGCCAGCAGCCACATACAGGGTGTGAACACTGAAGCTTTCTTT,CASSHIQGVNTEAFF,TRBJ1-1,.,.,TRBV11-2
TGCAGCGCCCGGAGGGATGAAAAACTGTTTTTT,CSARRDEKLFF,TRBJ1-4,.,.,TRBV29-1
TGTGCCAGCAGCTCTAGGGGGGCCAACGTCCTGACTTTC,CASSSRGANVLTF,TRBJ2-6,.,.,TRBV5-8
TGTGCCAGCAGTGTTGACCGAGGCAATGAGCAGTTCTTC,CASSVDRGNEQFF,TRBJ2-1,.,.,TRBV2
TGTGCCAGCAGCTACTCGGGGGGAGCCTATGGCTACACCTTC,CASSYSGGAYGYTF,TRBJ1-2,.,.,TRBV28
TGTGCCAGCTCAGGCTACGGGACTAGGAGGGTCTACGAGCAGTACTTC,CASSGYGTRRVYEQYF,TRBJ2-7,.,TRBD2,TRBV18
TGCGCCAGCAGCCCCCACTCTAGCGGGGGGAACCTACAAGAGACCCAGTACTTC,CASSPHSSGGNLQETQYF,TRBJ2-5,once,TRBD2,TRBV5-1
TGTGCCAGCAGCTTAGACAGGGCGGGAGACATTCAGTACTTC,CASSLDRAGDIQYF,TRBJ2-4,.,.,TRBV7-9
TGTGCCAGTCAGCGGGGGAACACCGGGGAGCTGTTTTTT,CASQRGNTGELFF,TRBJ2-2,.,TRBD2,TRBV19
TGCAGCGCCCTCCCCGACAGGCTGAACTATGGCTACACCTTC,CSALPDRLNYGYTF,TRBJ1-2,.,.,TRBV29-1
TGTGCCAGCAGCGAATACAGGAACACTGAAGCTTTCTTT,CASSEYRNTEAFF,TRBJ1-1,.,.,TRBV7-8
TGTGCCAGCAGCTTGGTGAGGGATCAGCCCCAGCATTTT,CASSLVRDQPQHF,TRBJ1-5,.,.,TRBV5-8
TGTGCCTCCTCGGGAGATTTCTGGTCTTATAATTCACCCCTCCACTTT,CASSGDFWSYNSPLHF,TRBJ1-6,.,.,TRBV12-1
TGTGCCAGCAGCGAGACCCGACTGGGAGCGGGAGGTGGTGATGAGCAGTTCTTC,CASSETRLGAGGGDEQFF,TRBJ2-1,once,TRBD2,TRBV5-8
TGTGCCAGCAGCTTCTCTACGAACACTGAAGCTTTCTTT,CASSFSTNTEAFF,TRBJ1-1,few,.,TRBV11-3
TGTGCCAGTTTTAGCAGATTCACAGATACGCAGTATTTT,CASFSRFTDTQYF,TRBJ2-3,.,.,TRBV27
TGTGCCAGCAGCTTTAGACAGGGGACTTCTAGCACAGATACGCAGTATTTT,CASSFRQGTSSTDTQYF,TRBJ2-3,.,TRBD1,TRBV7-9
TGTGCCAGCAGTGAACCGACGGGGGACACTGAAGCTTTCTTT,CASSEPTGDTEAFF,TRBJ1-1,few,.,TRBV25-1
TGTGCCAGCAGTCCGACCCTCAGGGGAACTGAAGCTTTCTTT,CASSPTLRGTEAFF,TRBJ1-1,.,.,TRBV5-6
TGCGCCAGCAGCTCCCGGGACAGCGACACCGGGGAGCTGTTTTTT,CASSSRDSDTGELFF,TRBJ2-2,.,TRBD1,TRBV5-1
TGTGCCAGCACCTTAGGACTAGCGGGGATCCCCGGGACCAAAAACATTCAGTACTTC,CASTLGLAGIPGTKNIQYF,TRBJ2-4,.,TRBD2,TRBV5-8
TGCGCCAGCAGCCAAGCGGCCGGGGGTGGCAATCAGCCCCAGCATTTT,CASSQAAGGGNQPQHF,TRBJ1-5,once,.,TRBV4-1
TGTGCCAGCAGGGGTTGGACAGCTAATGAAAAACTGTTTTTT,CASRGWTANEKLFF,TRBJ1-4,.,.,TRBV28
TGTGCCAGCAGCGTAGCTCCTAGCACAGATACGCAGTATTTT,CASSVAPSTDTQYF,TRBJ2-3,.,.,TRBV9
TGTGCCAGCAGCTTAGAATCCTGGCGGGGGGGAATAAATGAGCAGTTCTTC,CASSLESWRGGINEQFF,TRBJ2-1,.,TRBD2,TRBV11-3
TGTGCCAGCTCACCACCTGGTCTCCGGACAGGGTACGAAAAACTGTTTTTT,CASSPPGLRTGYEKLFF,TRBJ1-4,.,TRBD1,TRBV18
TGCAGTGCACGGACAGGGGATGGCTACACCTTC,CSARTGDGYTF,TRBJ1-2,.,TRBD1,TRBV20-1
TGTGCCAGCTCAACGGGACTCCAGGGGGCCGGGGAGCTGTTTTTT,CASSTGLQGAGELFF,TRBJ2-2,.,.,TRBV18
TGTGCCAGCAATCTACTCGCTAGCAATCAGCCCCAGCATTTT,CASNLLASNQPQHF,TRBJ1-5,.,.,TRBV28
TGCGCCAGCAGTGAGCTGACTAGCGATGCCGGGGAGCTGTTTTTT,CASSELTSDAGELFF,TRBJ2-2,.,TRBD2,TRBV10-1
TGTGCCAGCAGTGAAATAGCGGGAGTGGTACACGAGCAGTACTTC,CASSEIAGVVHEQYF,TRBJ2-7,.,TRBD2,TRBV6-1
TGTGCCAGCAGCTGGAGATGGGAGGACAATGAGCAGTTCTTC,CASSWRWEDNEQFF,TRBJ2-1,.,.,TRBV11-2
TGCGCCAGCAGCTTGGGTCCCAGCGGGGAGACCCAGTACTTC,CASSLGPSGETQYF,TRBJ2-5,.,.,TRBV5-1
TGTGCCAGCAGTTGGGCGAATGAGCAGTTCTTC,CASSWANEQFF,TRBJ2-1,.,.,TRBV6-5
TGTGCCAGCAGCGCCCTACAGGGCCCTTCGATCTATGGCTACACCTTC,CASSALQGPSIYGYTF,TRBJ1-2,.,.,TRBV28
TGTGCCAGCAGTTTATGGAAGACAGGGGGGGGCACAGATACGCAGTATTTT,CASSLWKTGGGTDTQYF,TRBJ2-3,.,TRBD1,TRBV28
TGTGCCAGCAGTTTAGAACATCCCGACTCTGGAAACACCATATATTTT,CASSLEHPDSGNTIYF,TRBJ1-3,.,.,TRBV28
TGTGCCAGCAGCCCAGGGACTAGCGGGAGGGTTCTCAATGAGCAGTTCTTC,CASSPGTSGRVLNEQFF,TRBJ2-1,.,TRBD2,TRBV7-6
TGTGCCAGCAGCCAAGTTTCCGGGGGGGCAGGGGAGACCCAGTACTTC,CASSQVSGGAGETQYF,TRBJ2-5,once,TRBD2,TRBV4-2
TGTGCCAGCAGCTCCGGACAGAGCTCCTACAATGAGCAGTTCTTC,CASSSGQSSYNEQFF,TRBJ2-1,.,.,TRBV9
TGTGCCAGCAGCTTACCGGGGACTGGGGCCGGGGAGCTGTTTTTT,CASSLPGTGAGELFF,TRBJ2-2,.,.,TRBV11-3
TGTGCCAGCAGCCCAATGGGCGGGAGCTCGACTTTCTTT,CASSPMGGSSTFF,TRBJ1-1,few,.,TRBV11-2
TGTGCCAGCAGTTTATCCCACGGTAGCGGGAGTGCCTACAATGAGCAGTTCTTC,CASSLSHGSGSAYNEQFF,TRBJ2-1,.,TRBD2,TRBV28
TGCGCCAGCAGCTTGGTGGCAGTCGGGGCAGATACGCAGTATTTT,CASSLVAVGADTQYF,TRBJ2-3,.,.,TRBV5-1
TGTGCCAGCTCCAAGCCAGGACAGGGGGCGTCTGGGGCCAACGTCCTGACTTTC,CASSKPGQGASGANVLTF,TRBJ2-6,.,TRBD1,TRBV18
TGTGCCAGCAGTTTTCTCTCCCTAAGGGACAGGGACGTACGAGATGGCTACACCTTC,CASSFLSLRDRDVRDGYTF,TRBJ1-2,.,TRBD1,TRBV28